The 7 T cell receptor beta chains below were found in one sample sequenced in a study of blood T cell dynamics during melanoma immunotherapy. Time point noted: week 3, after first cycle of checkpoint inhibitor. Measured with immunoSEQ multiplex PCR; TCRdb has only the in-frame clones, and not every one. The profile shows roughly 10,000 clones, 89% of them singletons. The sample was blood, taken from a patient treated with checkpoint blockade. Receptors originate from a human donor with melanoma.

The chain uses TRBV7-6 and TRBJ2-1; D is uncertain. This CDR3 region has 13 residues. Germline CDR1 is SGHVS and CDR2 is FNYEAQ. V lost 2 bases, J lost 5 bases, and 7 bases lay in between. Here the CDR3 reads CASSLQSDNEQFF. As DNA, the CDR3 is TGTGCCAGCAGCTTACAGTCAGACAATGAGCAGTTCTTC.

The V gene is TRBV5-1, the J gene TRBJ2-2; D unresolved. The CDR3 extends over 13 amino acids. With 4 bases removed from V and 4 bases from J, the gap between germline ends came to 8 bases. Germline-derived CDR1 and CDR2 are SGHRS and YFSETQ. CDR3 region: CASSRRPTGELFF. DNA for the CDR3: TGCGCCAGCAGCCGTAGGCCCACCGGGGAGCTGTTTTTT.

This clone appeared a single time. The chain has TRBV10-3 and TRBJ2-7; TRBD2 matches 11 bases. Unmatched junction bases numbered 4, after V lost 3 bases and J lost 3 bases. The germline V gene encodes CDR1 ENHRY and CDR2 SYGVKD. The CDR3 has 15 amino acids. In DNA, the CDR3 is TGTGCCATCAGTGATCCGGGACTAGCGGACTACGAGCAGTACTTC. This sequence encodes CAISDPGLADYEQYF.

The chain carries TRBV5-1 and TRBJ2-1; a weak D match, TRBD2 (6 bases). V lost 0 bases, J lost 5 bases, and 6 bases lay in between. Per the germline V gene, CDR1 is SGHRS and CDR2 is YFSETQ. The CDR3 runs to 13 residues. CDR3 bases: TGCGCCAGCAGCTTGGGACTAGACAATGAGCAGTTCTTC. This translates into CASSLGLDNEQFF. Combining the CDR3 with reference TRBV5-1 and TRBJ2-1 gives the whole variable domain KAGVTQTPRYLIKTRGQQVTLSCSPISGHRSVSWYQQTPGQGLQFLFEYFSETQRNKGNFPGRFSGRQFSNSRSEMNVSTLELGDSALYLCASSLGLDNEQFFGPGTRLTVL.

This chain links TRBV29-1 with TRBJ2-5; tentatively, D is TRBD2 (7 bases). Germline-derived CDR1 and CDR2 are SQVTM and ANQGSEA. The CDR3 runs to 13 residues. V gave up 3 bases and J gave up 9 bases, with 17 bases separating them. The CDR3 nucleotides read TGCAGCGTTGAGAGGGGGGGACCAGTACCCCAGTACTTC. It specifies CSVERGGPVPQYF. The full variable domain, completed using reference TRBV29-1 and TRBJ2-5, is SAVISQKPSRDICQRGTSLTIQCQVDSQVTMMFWYRQQPGQSLTLIATANQGSEATYESGFVIDKFPISRPNLTFSTLTVSNMSPEDSSIYLCSVERGGPVPQYFGPGTRLLVL.

The rearrangement uses TRBV5-4 and TRBJ1-1; 7 positions match TRBD1. Germline assignment: CDR1 SGHNT and CDR2 YYREEE (reference sequence). This CDR3 comprises 15 residues. Trimming removed 0 bases from V and 5 bases from J; junction bases left unmatched: 7. Written as DNA, the CDR3 is TGTGCCAGCAGCTTGGGACAGGGCCGGCGGACTGAAGCTTTCTTT. It specifies CASSLGQGRRTEAFF. Full variable domain (rest looked up from reference TRBV5-4 and TRBJ1-1): ETGVTQSPTHLIKTRGQQVTLRCSSQSGHNTVSWYQQALGQGPQFIFQYYREEENGRGNFPPRFSGLQFPNYSSELNVNALELDDSALYLCASSLGQGRRTEAFFGQGTRLTVV.

This chain uses TRBV7-8 with TRBJ2-5, with 12 nucleotides matching TRBD1. The germline V gene encodes CDR1 SGHVS and CDR2 FQNEAQ. Trimming removed 5 bases from V and 5 bases from J; junction bases left unmatched: 9. The CDR3 contains 16 residues. The CDR3 coding sequence is TGTGCCAGCAGCACCGGGACAGGGGGCGTTCACGAGACCCAGTACTTC. It encodes CASSTGTGGVHETQYF.